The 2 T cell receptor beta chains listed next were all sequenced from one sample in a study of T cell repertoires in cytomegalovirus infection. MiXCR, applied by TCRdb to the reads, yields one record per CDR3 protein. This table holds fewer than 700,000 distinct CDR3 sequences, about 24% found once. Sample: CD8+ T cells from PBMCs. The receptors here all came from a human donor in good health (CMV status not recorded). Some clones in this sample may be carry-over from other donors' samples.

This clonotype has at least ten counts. CDR3 protein: CASSLLADTQYF. CDR3 DNA: TGTGCCAGCAGCTTATTGGCAGATACGCAGTATTTT. The chain recombines TRBV7-2 with TRBJ2-3; no firm D call. V lost 2 bases and J lost 4, with 4 bases in between. Germline V gene data show CDR1 as SGHTA and CDR2 as FQGNSA. The CDR3 contains 12 residues. Complete variable domain (other parts from reference TRBV7-2 and TRBJ2-3): GAGVSQSPSNKVTEKGKDVELRCDPISGHTALYWYRQSLGQGLEFLIYFQGNSAPDKSGLPSDRFSAERTGGSVSTLTIQRTQQEDSAVYLCASSLLADTQYFGPGTRLTVL.

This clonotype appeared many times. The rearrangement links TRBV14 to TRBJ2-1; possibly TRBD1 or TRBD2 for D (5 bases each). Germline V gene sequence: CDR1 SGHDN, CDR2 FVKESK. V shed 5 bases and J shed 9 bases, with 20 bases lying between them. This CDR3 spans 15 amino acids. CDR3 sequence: CASSSFEGRPGEQFF. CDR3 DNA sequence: TGTGCCAGCAGCTCCTTTGAGGGGAGACCTGGTGAGCAGTTCTTC.